The 8 T cell receptor beta chains given below trace back to one sample, sequenced in a study of CD8 T cells in Susac syndrome (dated by TCRdb to the late 2010s). The receptor library was made with the immunoSEQ multiplex PCR assay. RNA was extracted using the RNeasy kit, and 0.5 to 1 microgram was reverse transcribed with random hexamers. TCRdb reanalyzed the raw reads on its own, using fastp at Q25 for trimming and MiXCR for clone calling, and kept in-frame beta chains. Entries that share a CDR3 protein sequence are merged under the most common genes and DNA. The sample table lists around 200,000 distinct CDR3 sequences, roughly 94% of them with a count of one. The top ten clones comprise around 0.082% of the sample. The sequenced sample was CD4+ T cells from PBMCs. Every receptor here comes from a human donor with multiple sclerosis.

The rearrangement links TRBV20-1 to TRBJ2-3, with D maybe TRBD1 (6 bases). V was pared by 4 bases and J by 2 bases, with 10 bases between. The CDR3 extends over 13 amino acids. Germline CDR1 and CDR2: DFQATT and SNEGSKA (reference sequence). The CDR3 DNA reads as TGCAGTGCTACACAGGGATACACAGATACGCAGTATTTT. It yields the protein CSATQGYTDTQYF.

V gene TRBV3-1 combines with J gene TRBJ1-5, with a possible D match to TRBD1 (5 bases). The CDR3 consists of 17 residues. The V and J ends lost 4 bases and 1 base respectively, with 17 bases between them. Germline-derived CDR1 and CDR2 are LGHDT and YNNKEL (reference sequence). DNA for the CDR3: TGTGCCAGCAGCCCAGGGTTTGAGGGAAGGAGCAATCAGCCCCAGCATTTT. It translates to CASSPGFEGRSNQPQHF.

The chain joins TRBV2 to TRBJ2-1; no clear D. The CDR3 totals 13 residues. Germline-derived CDR1 and CDR2 are SNHLY and FYNNEI. V was cut by 2 bases and J by 3 bases, with 5 bases left in between. This CDR3 reads CASSEFGYNEQFF. Written as DNA, the CDR3 is TGTGCCAGCAGTGAATTTGGCTACAATGAGCAGTTCTTC.

The chain recombines TRBV2 with TRBJ1-4; TRBD1 might be the D (6 bases). This CDR3 region has 15 residues. The germline CDR1 and CDR2 sequences are SNHLY and FYNNEI. The V and J ends lost 6 bases and 5 bases respectively, with 16 bases between them. The CDR3 spells CASRPRTEANEKLFF. CDR3 bases: TGTGCCAGCAGGCCAAGGACAGAAGCGAATGAAAAACTGTTTTTT.

The chain combines TRBV30 with TRBJ2-7, with no clear D. V lost 0 bases and J 1 base, leaving 4 bases between the germline ends. CDR3 length: 12 residues. Germline loops: CDR1 GTSNPN, CDR2 SVGIG (reference sequence). The CDR3 here is CAWSVFSYEQYF. In DNA form, the CDR3 reads TGTGCCTGGAGTGTATTTTCCTACGAGCAGTACTTC.

The J gene is TRBJ2-3, the V gene TRBV12-3 or TRBV12-4; possible D gene TRBD2, 6 bases. The germline V and J ends were trimmed by 6 bases and 1 base, with 17 bases remaining between them. The length of the CDR3 is 16 residues. The CDR3 loop is CASSSSSAWGTDTQYF. Written as DNA, the CDR3 is TGTGCCAGCAGCTCCTCTAGCGCTTGGGGCACAGATACGCAGTATTTT.

V gene TRBV5-1 combines with J gene TRBJ2-3, with 7 bases fitting TRBD2. The CDR3 totals 18 residues. J was trimmed by 6 bases and V by 0 bases; bases with no gene match: 16. Germline-derived CDR1 and CDR2 are SGHRS and YFSETQ. CDR3 bases: TGCGCCAGCAGCTTGGCCAGTATGGCGGGGGTTGTACTGGATACGCAGTATTTT. It encodes CASSLASMAGVVLDTQYF.

This sequence joins TRBV3-1 and TRBJ2-3; D call uncertain. The CDR3 length is 14 residues. Germline assignment: CDR1 LGHDT and CDR2 YNNKEL (reference sequence). V gave up 3 bases and J gave up 0 bases, with 7 bases separating them. The CDR3 DNA sequence: TGTGCCAGCAGCCAGCGCCGTAGCACAGATACGCAGTATTTT. Its translation is CASSQRRSTDTQYF.